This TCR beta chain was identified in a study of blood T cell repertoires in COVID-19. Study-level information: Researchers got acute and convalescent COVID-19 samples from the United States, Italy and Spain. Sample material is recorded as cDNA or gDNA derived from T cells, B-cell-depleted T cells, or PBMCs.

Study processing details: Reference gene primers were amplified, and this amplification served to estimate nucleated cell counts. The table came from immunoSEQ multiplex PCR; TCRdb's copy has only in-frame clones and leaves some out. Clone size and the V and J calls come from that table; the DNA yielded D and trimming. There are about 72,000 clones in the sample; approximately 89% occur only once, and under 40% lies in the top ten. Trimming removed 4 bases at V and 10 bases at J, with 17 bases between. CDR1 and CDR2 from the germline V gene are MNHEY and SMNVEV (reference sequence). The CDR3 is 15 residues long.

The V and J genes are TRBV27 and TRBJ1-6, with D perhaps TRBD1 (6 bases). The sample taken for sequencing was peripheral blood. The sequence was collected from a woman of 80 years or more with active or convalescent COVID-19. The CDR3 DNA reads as TGTGCCAGCAGTTCCATGGCCACAGGGTACTCACCCCTCCACTTT. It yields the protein CASSSMATGYSPLHF.